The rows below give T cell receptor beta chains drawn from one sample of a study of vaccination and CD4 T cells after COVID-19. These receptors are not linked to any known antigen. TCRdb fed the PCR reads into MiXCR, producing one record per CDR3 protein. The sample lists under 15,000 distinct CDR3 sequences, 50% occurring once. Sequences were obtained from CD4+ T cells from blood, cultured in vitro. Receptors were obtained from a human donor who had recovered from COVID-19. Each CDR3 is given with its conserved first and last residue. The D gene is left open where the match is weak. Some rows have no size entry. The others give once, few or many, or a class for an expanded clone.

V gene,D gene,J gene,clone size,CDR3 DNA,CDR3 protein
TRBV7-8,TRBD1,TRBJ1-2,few,TGTGCCAGCAGCCCTCGGACAGGGTGGAGCTACACCTTC,CASSPRTGWSYTF
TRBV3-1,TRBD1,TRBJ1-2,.,TGTGCCAGCAGCCGGGACAGGGGGCAGTGGAACTATGGCTACACCTTC,CASSRDRGQWNYGYTF
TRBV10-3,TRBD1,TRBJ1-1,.,TGTGCCATCAGGGGGACAGGGGGGAACACTGAAGCTTTCTTT,CAIRGTGGNTEAFF
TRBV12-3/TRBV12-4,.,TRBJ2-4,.,TGTGCCAGCAGTTGGGCCCCTCTACCGGCCAAAAACATTCAGTACTTC,CASSWAPLPAKNIQYF
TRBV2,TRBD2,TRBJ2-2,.,TGTGCCAGCGCAGCGGGGGGGGGCGCGAACACCGGGGAGCTGTTTTTT,CASAAGGGANTGELFF
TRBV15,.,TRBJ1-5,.,TGTGCCACCAGCAGAAGAGGCGCGGGCAATCAGCCCCAGCATTTT,CATSRRGAGNQPQHF
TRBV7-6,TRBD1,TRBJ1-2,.,TGTGCCAGCAGCCCTCGGACAGGGGGGTATTATGGCTACACCTTC,CASSPRTGGYYGYTF
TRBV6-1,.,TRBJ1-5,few,TGTGCCAGCAGTGAAGCGCGAATGGGCAGGGTAGATCAGCCCCAGCATTTT,CASSEARMGRVDQPQHF
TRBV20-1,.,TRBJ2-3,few,TGCAGTGCTAGAGTTGATACGCAGTATTTT,CSARVDTQYF
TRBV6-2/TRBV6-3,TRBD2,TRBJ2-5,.,TGTGCCAGCAGTTCCCCGGGACTAGTAAGGTTCGAGACCCAGTACTTC,CASSSPGLVRFETQYF
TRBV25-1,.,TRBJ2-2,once,TGTGCCAGCAGTGGACGGACTAACACCGGGGAGCTGTTTTTT,CASSGRTNTGELFF
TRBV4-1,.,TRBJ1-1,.,TGCGCCAGCGCCGGGACGGAAAACACTGAAGCTTTCTTT,CASAGTENTEAFF
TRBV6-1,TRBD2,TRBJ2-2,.,TGTGCCACCCAGAGCGGGGGGGCGAACACCGGGGAGCTGTTTTTT,CATQSGGANTGELFF
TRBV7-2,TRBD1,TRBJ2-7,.,TGTGCCAGCAGCCCACAATCACAGGGGAGACACGAGCAGTACTTC,CASSPQSQGRHEQYF
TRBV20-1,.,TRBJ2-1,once,TGCAGTGCAACCAACTCCAGGGGGGGCCTTTACAATGAGCAGTTCTTC,CSATNSRGGLYNEQFF
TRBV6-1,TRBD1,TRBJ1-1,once,TGTGCCAGCGGAAACAGGGGGCATAAGTCGGACACTGAAGCTTTCTTT,CASGNRGHKSDTEAFF
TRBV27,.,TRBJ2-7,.,TGTGCCAGCAGTCCCCTGGGCTCCTACGAGCAGTACTTC,CASSPLGSYEQYF
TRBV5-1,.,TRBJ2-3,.,TGCGCCAGCAGCTTAGGCGGGGCCGACACAGATACGCAGTATTTT,CASSLGGADTDTQYF
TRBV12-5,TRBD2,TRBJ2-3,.,TGTGCTAGTGGTTTTCGCCCGCTAGCGGGGGGAACAGGGACAGATACGCAGTATTTT,CASGFRPLAGGTGTDTQYF
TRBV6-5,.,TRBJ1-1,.,TGTGCCAGCAGTTTGAAGGGGAGGGGGGCCTGGAACACTGAAGCTTTCTTT,CASSLKGRGAWNTEAFF
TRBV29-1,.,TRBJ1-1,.,TGCAGCGTTGAACTAACTGAAGCTTTCTTT,CSVELTEAFF
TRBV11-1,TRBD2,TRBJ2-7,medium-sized,TGTGCCAGCAGCTTAACGGTGGGACTAGATGACGAGCAGTACTTC,CASSLTVGLDDEQYF
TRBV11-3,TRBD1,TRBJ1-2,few,TGTGCCAGCAGCCGGGACAGGAACTATGGCTACACCTTC,CASSRDRNYGYTF
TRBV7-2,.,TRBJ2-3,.,TGTGCCAGCAGCCTAGCGTTGGATACGCAGTATTTT,CASSLALDTQYF
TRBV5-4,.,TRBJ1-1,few,TGTGCCAGCAGCTTGGGTCCGGGCGGGAACACTGAAGCTTTCTTT,CASSLGPGGNTEAFF
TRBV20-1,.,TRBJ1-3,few,TGCAGTGCTTTAAATCCCCCCGGAAACACCATATATTTT,CSALNPPGNTIYF
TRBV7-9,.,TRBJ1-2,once,TGTGCCAGCCGGCAGAGATTGGACGGGGACTATGGCTACACCTTC,CASRQRLDGDYGYTF
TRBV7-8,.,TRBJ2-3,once,TGTGCCAGCAGCTTCGGCGATACGCAGTATTTT,CASSFGDTQYF
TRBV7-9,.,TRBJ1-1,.,TGTGCCAGCAGCCTAGACGGGCCGTTTATGCGGAACACTGAAGCTTTCTTT,CASSLDGPFMRNTEAFF
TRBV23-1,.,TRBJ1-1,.,TGCGCCAGCAGTCAACACGGATGGAACACTGAAGCTTTCTTT,CASSQHGWNTEAFF
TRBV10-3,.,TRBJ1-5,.,TGTGCCATCAGTGAGTCGGCAGATAGCAATCAGCCCCAGCATTTT,CAISESADSNQPQHF
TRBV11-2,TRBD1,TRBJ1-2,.,TGTGCCAGCAGCTCCAGACAGGGGTGGAACTATGGCTACACCTTC,CASSSRQGWNYGYTF
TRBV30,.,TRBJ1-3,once,TGTGCCTGGAGTGGGAAGGGTGCGGGGTACTCTGGAAACACCATATATTTT,CAWSGKGAGYSGNTIYF
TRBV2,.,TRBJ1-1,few,TGTGCCAGCAGTGAGACGCCCTCAGTGGGCAGGGCTGAAGCTTTCTTT,CASSETPSVGRAEAFF
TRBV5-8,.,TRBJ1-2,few,TGTGCCAGCAGCTTAGACGTGACGAGCGGCTACACCTTC,CASSLDVTSGYTF
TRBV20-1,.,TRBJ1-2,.,TGCAGTGCCTTTAACGGGCAGGGGGGCTACACCTTC,CSAFNGQGGYTF
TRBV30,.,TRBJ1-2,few,TGTGCCTCTAGGGAGGGCTATGGCTACACCTTC,CASREGYGYTF
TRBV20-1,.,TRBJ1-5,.,TGCAGTGCCCCTGGGGGTGACCATCAGCCCCAGCATTTT,CSAPGGDHQPQHF
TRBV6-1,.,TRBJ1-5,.,TGTGCCTCTCGGAGGGACATCCATCAGCCCCAGCATTTT,CASRRDIHQPQHF
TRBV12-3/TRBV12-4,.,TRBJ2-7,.,TGTGCCAGCAGTCCAATATTCGGCGAGCAGTACTTC,CASSPIFGEQYF
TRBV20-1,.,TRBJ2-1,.,TGCAGTCCGACCAGGGGGGGGGATGAGCAGTTCTTC,CSPTRGGDEQFF
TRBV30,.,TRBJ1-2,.,TGTGCCTGGAGTCGTTGGATAAACCCCGGCTACACCTTC,CAWSRWINPGYTF
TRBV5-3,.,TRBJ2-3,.,TGTGCCAGAAGCTTGGAGAAGACATTCTTCACAGATACGCAGTATTTT,CARSLEKTFFTDTQYF
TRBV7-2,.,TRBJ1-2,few,TGTGCCAGCAGCTTGCCAAGGGGGGCCCCGTCTAACTATGGCTACACCTTC,CASSLPRGAPSNYGYTF
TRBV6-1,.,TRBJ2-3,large,TGTGCCAGCAGTCCGGGACTGGCCAAACGAGATACGCAGTATTTT,CASSPGLAKRDTQYF
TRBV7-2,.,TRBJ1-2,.,TGTGCCAGCAGCTTAGGGCCAGGGAACTATGGCTACACCTTC,CASSLGPGNYGYTF
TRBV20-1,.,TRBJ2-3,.,TGCAGTGCTAATGGGGGTTCAGATACGCAGTATTTT,CSANGGSDTQYF
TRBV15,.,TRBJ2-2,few,TGTGCCACCAGCAGAGATTATGGAGCCGGGGAGCTGTTTTTT,CATSRDYGAGELFF
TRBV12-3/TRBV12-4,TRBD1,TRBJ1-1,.,TGTGCCAGCAGTCGGGACAGGGGGAACACTGAAGCTTTCTTT,CASSRDRGNTEAFF
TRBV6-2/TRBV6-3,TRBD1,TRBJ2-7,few,TGTGCCAGCAGTTGGGGGTCGGGACAGTTCTACGAGCAGTACTTC,CASSWGSGQFYEQYF
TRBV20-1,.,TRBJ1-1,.,TGCAGTGCTAGGAACCCTCGGGGCACTGAAGCTTTCTTT,CSARNPRGTEAFF
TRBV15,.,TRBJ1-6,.,TGTGCCACCAGCCTCCGGGGGGGGAATTCACCCCTCCACTTT,CATSLRGGNSPLHF
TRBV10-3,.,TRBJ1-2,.,TGTGCCATCAGCTCAAACTATGGCTACACCTTC,CAISSNYGYTF
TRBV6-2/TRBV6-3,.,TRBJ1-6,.,TGTGCCAGCAGGCGACTTGGCGATAATTCACCCCTCCACTTT,CASRRLGDNSPLHF
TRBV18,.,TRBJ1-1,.,TGTGCCAGCTCAAAAGGTCACAGTATGAACACTGAAGCTTTCTTT,CASSKGHSMNTEAFF